The next 26 T cell receptor beta chains were all read from a single sample in a study of CD8 T cells in Susac syndrome. RNA totalling about 0.5 to 1 ug underwent reverse transcription with random hexamers. From the immunoSEQ multiplex PCR reads, TCRdb called clonotypes with MiXCR, one entry per CDR3 protein. The data show about 250,000 distinct CDR3 sequences, roughly 93% seen once. The sample comprised CD4+ T cells from PBMCs. Every receptor here comes from a human donor with multiple sclerosis.

The chain links TRBV19 to TRBJ1-5; D perhaps matches TRBD1 (5 bases). Trimming stripped 6 bases from V and 0 bases from J, with 12 bases between. CDR3 length: 15 residues. The germline CDR1 and CDR2 sequences are LNHDA and SQIVND (reference sequence). The CDR3 DNA reads as TGTGCCAGTAGGATGACAGAACTTAGCAATCAGCCCCAGCATTTT. Encoded protein: CASRMTELSNQPQHF.

V and J are TRBV10-3 and TRBJ1-1; D is perhaps TRBD1 (5 bases). This CDR3 is 15 amino acids long. The germline V and J ends were trimmed by 10 bases and 4 bases, with 22 bases remaining between them. Germline CDR1 ENHRY, CDR2 SYGVKD. CDR3 amino acids: CATKNPQGSGTEAFF. The CDR3 region has the DNA TGTGCCACCAAAAACCCCCAGGGATCGGGCACTGAAGCTTTCTTT.

The V call is TRBV20-1, the J call TRBJ1-4, with 9 positions matching TRBD1. The germline V gene has CDR1 DFQATT and CDR2 SNEGSKA (reference sequence). V shed 4 bases, J shed 4 bases, and the junction held 13 bases outside the gene matches. CDR3 length equals 17 residues. The CDR3 DNA sequence: TGCAGTGCTACACCCCCGGGACAGGGATTAGGTAATGAAAAACTGTTTTTT. Residues: CSATPPGQGLGNEKLFF.

The rearrangement joins TRBV10-3 to TRBJ1-1, with 9 bases matching TRBD1. Per the germline V gene, CDR1 is ENHRY and CDR2 is SYGVKD. Losses at the gene ends were 10 bases for V and 3 bases for J; bases not matched to a gene: 6. This CDR3 is built from 13 residues. The CDR3 DNA reads TGTGCCACGGGACAGGGTGGGTACACTGAAGCTTTCTTT. Translating gives CATGQGGYTEAFF.

The chain carries TRBV20-1 and TRBJ2-6; a possible D gene is TRBD1 (6 bases). The CDR3 is made up of 14 amino acids. CDR1 is DFQATT, CDR2 SNEGSKA, per germline (reference sequence). The V end was cut by 3 bases, the J end by 0 bases, with 6 bases between. The CDR3 nucleotides are TGCAGTGCTAGGGACAGCTCTGGGGCCAACGTCCTGACTTTC. As protein: CSARDSSGANVLTF.

The gene calls are TRBV10-2 and TRBJ2-5; D is uncertain. Germline V lookup: CDR1 WSHSY, CDR2 SAAADI. V lost 3 bases to trimming and J lost 4 bases, with 15 bases between them. This CDR3 is built from 15 residues. CDR3 nucleotides: TGCGCCAGCAGTGACCCTACTCGGAGTGGAGAGACCCAGTACTTC. Encoded protein: CASSDPTRSGETQYF.

The chain has TRBV15 and TRBJ1-2; D gene unclear. Between the trimmed V and J ends, which lost 3 bases and 2 bases, there was a span of 7 bases. In germline, CDR1 is LNHNV, CDR2 YYDKDF (reference sequence). The CDR3 length is 13 residues. The CDR3 DNA sequence: TGTGCCACCAGCAGGTCCCCGAACTATGGCTACACCTTC. It encodes CATSRSPNYGYTF.

The gene calls are TRBV12-3 or TRBV12-4 and TRBJ2-5; the D gene is possibly TRBD1 (5 bases). The length of the CDR3 is 11 residues. V was pared by 8 bases and J by 5 bases, with 9 bases between. Here the CDR3 DNA reads TGTGCCAGCTCAGGGAAGGAGACCCAGTACTTC. Translated: CASSGKETQYF.

The chain joins TRBV7-2 to TRBJ1-6; 8 positions match TRBD1. Germline V CDR1 and CDR2: SGHTA, FQGNSA. There are 14 residues in the CDR3. V shed 5 bases, J shed 8 bases, and the junction held 5 bases outside the gene matches. CDR3 protein: CASSPGTGYSPLHF. The CDR3 DNA sequence: TGTGCCAGCAGCCCAGGGACAGGATATTCACCCCTCCACTTT.

This chain uses TRBV6-5 with TRBJ2-2; 14 bases align to TRBD2. CDR1 MNHEY and CDR2 SVGAGI come from the germline V gene. J gave up 2 bases and V 0 bases, and 2 bases lay outside the gene matches. CDR3 length: 18 amino acids. The CDR3 sequence: CASSYSGTSGSNTGELFF. The CDR3, as DNA: TGTGCCAGCAGTTACTCGGGGACTAGCGGGAGCAACACCGGGGAGCTGTTTTTT.

This clonotype was observed a single time. The CDR3 is CASSLQTWGTEAFF. The CDR3, as DNA: TGTGCCAGCAGCCTACAGACATGGGGTACTGAAGCTTTCTTT. The V call is TRBV3-1, the J call TRBJ1-1; D not certain. V was shortened by 4 bases and J by 5 bases, with 14 bases between the two germline ends. CDR1 LGHDT and CDR2 YNNKEL come from the germline V gene (reference sequence). There are 14 residues in the CDR3.

V and J are TRBV28 and TRBJ2-7, with 9 bases lining up with TRBD1. The length of the CDR3 is 12 residues. J was trimmed by 8 bases and V by 4 bases; bases with no gene match: 3. Germline-derived CDR1 and CDR2 are MDHEN and SYDVKM. The CDR3 DNA is TGTGCCAGCAGTTCACAGGGGGCGCAGCAGTACTTC. Translating it yields CASSSQGAQQYF.

The V call is TRBV6-5, the J call TRBJ2-7, with 7 bases matching TRBD2. The CDR3 is 15 amino acids. With 0 bases clipped from V and 2 bases from J, the junction kept 4 bases outside the gene matches. Germline values: CDR1 MNHEY, CDR2 SVGAGI. The CDR3 sequence: CASSYSRTSTYEQYF. CDR3 nucleotide sequence: TGTGCCAGCAGTTACTCGAGGACTAGTACCTACGAGCAGTACTTC.

V usage is TRBV20-1 and J usage is TRBJ1-1; maybe TRBD1 (6 bases). Trimming left V 0 bases short and J 11 bases short, with 19 bases between. The CDR3 has 14 amino acids. Germline CDR1 reads DFQATT; CDR2 reads SNEGSKA (reference sequence). CDR3: CSARDGGAAGWAFF. DNA for the CDR3: TGCAGTGCTAGAGATGGGGGGGCTGCTGGGTGGGCTTTCTTT.

This clonotype was counted once. The V gene is TRBV19, the J gene TRBJ1-1; 8 nucleotides agree with TRBD1. V trimming: 5 bases; J trimming: 4 bases; junction bases outside the gene matches: 12. The V gene's germline CDR1 is LNHDA and CDR2 SQIVND (reference sequence). The CDR3 has 16 amino acids. CDR3 DNA sequence: TGTGCCAGTAGTGCGACAGGGGCCGTTGTTGGCACTGAAGCTTTCTTT. Translating gives CASSATGAVVGTEAFF.

In its sample, this clonotype was seen once. The chain carries TRBV4-1 and TRBJ2-3; D might be TRBD1 (5 bases). The ends were cut back, 0 bases at V and 0 bases at J, with 10 bases in the middle. The CDR3 covers 16 residues. Germline CDR1 is MGHRA and CDR2 is YSYEKL. CDR3 sequence (DNA): TGCGCCAGCAGCCAAGATCAGGGTGGTAGCACAGATACGCAGTATTTT. Its translation is CASSQDQGGSTDTQYF.

The rearrangement joins TRBV29-1 to TRBJ2-3; D is unresolved. V was pared by 4 bases and J by 9 bases, with 11 bases between. The CDR3 sequence is 11 residues long. CDR1 SQVTM and CDR2 ANQGSEA come from the germline V gene. The CDR3 sequence: CSVGADKTQYF. The CDR3 DNA reads as TGCAGCGTTGGTGCTGACAAGACGCAGTATTTT.

J is TRBJ2-7 and V is TRBV7-9; possible D gene TRBD1, 6 bases. Germline CDR1 and CDR2: SEHNR and FQNEAQ (reference sequence). The CDR3 is made up of 15 amino acids. V was trimmed by 3 bases and J by 3 bases, leaving 15 bases between them. CDR3 sequence (DNA): TGTGCCAGCAGCTTCACCGGGACAAGAAACTACGAGCAGTACTTC. Its protein is CASSFTGTRNYEQYF.

The chain uses TRBV5-1 and TRBJ2-7; 8 nucleotides align to TRBD1. The CDR3 has 16 amino acids. Germline V gene data show CDR1 as SGHRS and CDR2 as YFSETQ. Unmatched junction bases numbered 10, after V lost 5 bases and J lost 0 bases. The DNA of the CDR3 is TGCGCCAGCAGATGGAGGCCGGGACAGGACTCCTACGAGCAGTACTTC. It codes for CASRWRPGQDSYEQYF. The full variable domain, with the rest looked up from reference TRBV5-1 and TRBJ2-7, is KAGVTQTPRYLIKTRGQQVTLSCSPISGHRSVSWYQQTPGQGLQFLFEYFSETQRNKGNFPGRFSGRQFSNSRSEMNVSTLELGDSALYLCASRWRPGQDSYEQYFGPGTRLTVT.

The chain recombines TRBV5-4 with TRBJ2-5, with 11 nucleotides matching TRBD2. Germline V lookup: CDR1 SGHNT, CDR2 YYREEE (reference sequence). The CDR3 covers 16 residues. V was pared by 4 bases and J by 0 bases, with 5 bases of the junction left unmatched. CDR3 region: CASSQLAGGYQETQYF. Written as DNA, the CDR3 is TGTGCCAGCAGCCAGCTAGCGGGGGGCTACCAAGAGACCCAGTACTTC. The whole variable domain, filled in from reference TRBV5-4 and TRBJ2-5, reads ETGVTQSPTHLIKTRGQQVTLRCSSQSGHNTVSWYQQALGQGPQFIFQYYREEENGRGNFPPRFSGLQFPNYSSELNVNALELDDSALYLCASSQLAGGYQETQYFGPGTRLLVL.

The chain joins TRBV12-3 or TRBV12-4 to TRBJ1-5; no clear D gene. The CDR3 has 13 amino acids. V lost 2 bases, J lost 1 base, and 3 bases lay in between. The CDR3 reads CASSLTSNQPQHF. The CDR3 DNA follows: TGTGCCAGCAGTTTAACCAGCAATCAGCCCCAGCATTTT.

This clonotype was found once. This chain joins TRBV9 and TRBJ2-2; perhaps TRBD2 as D (6 bases). The germline V gene has CDR1 SGDLS and CDR2 YYNGEE. The CDR3 runs 12 residues. Trimming left V 4 bases short and J 8 bases short, with 9 bases between. The CDR3 DNA reads as TGTGCCAGCAGCTTGGGAGGAGGGGAGCTGTTTTTT. It yields the protein CASSLGGGELFF.

The rearrangement links TRBV11-1 to TRBJ2-2; no firm D call. V shed 1 base and J shed 6 bases, with 6 bases lying between them. CDR1 is SGHAT, CDR2 FQDESV, per germline (reference sequence). The CDR3 runs 13 residues. The CDR3 DNA reads TGTGCCAGCAGCTTAGAAGGCCCCGGGGAGCTGTTTTTT. It codes for CASSLEGPGELFF.

The CDR3 loop reads CAWGQGGLREQPQHF. Written as DNA, the CDR3 is TGTGCCTGGGGACAGGGGGGTCTACGTGAGCAGCCCCAGCATTTT. The chain is built from TRBV30 and TRBJ1-5, with 10 bases that match TRBD1. Germline V CDR1 and CDR2: GTSNPN, SVGIG (reference sequence). This CDR3 comprises 15 residues. The V and J ends lost 5 bases and 7 bases, in that order; junction bases with no gene match: 11.

V usage is TRBV2 and J usage is TRBJ1-2, with D possibly being TRBD1 (5 bases). Trimming removed 5 bases from V and 7 bases from J, with 14 bases in between. CDR1 is SNHLY and CDR2 is FYNNEI in the germline V gene. The CDR3 consists of 13 residues. CDR3 sequence reads: CASSSDQGTGYTF. The CDR3 bases are TGTGCCAGCAGTTCTGACCAGGGTACTGGCTACACCTTC.

The rearrangement uses TRBV3-1 and TRBJ2-3; 7 bases align to TRBD2. The germline V gene has CDR1 LGHDT and CDR2 YNNKEL (reference sequence). V lost 5 bases and J lost 2; bases outside the gene matches: 7. There are 15 residues in the CDR3. The CDR3 here is CASSGSGGVTDTQYF. CDR3 DNA sequence: TGTGCCAGCAGCGGAAGTGGGGGGGTCACAGATACGCAGTATTTT.